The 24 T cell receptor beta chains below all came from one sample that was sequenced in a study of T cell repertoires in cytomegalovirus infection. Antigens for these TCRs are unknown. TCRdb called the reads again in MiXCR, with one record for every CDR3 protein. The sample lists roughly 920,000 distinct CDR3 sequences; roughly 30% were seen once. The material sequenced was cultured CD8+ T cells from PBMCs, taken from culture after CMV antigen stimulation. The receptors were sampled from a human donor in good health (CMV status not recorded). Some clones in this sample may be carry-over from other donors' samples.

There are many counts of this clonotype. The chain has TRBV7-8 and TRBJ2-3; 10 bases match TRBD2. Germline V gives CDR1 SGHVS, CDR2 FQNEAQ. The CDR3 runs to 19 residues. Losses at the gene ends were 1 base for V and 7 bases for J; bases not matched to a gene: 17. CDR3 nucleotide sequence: TGTGCCAGCAGCTTAGGACCTCAAGAGCGGGGGGGCCGTGTTTATACGCAGTATTTT. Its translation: CASSLGPQERGGRVYTQYF.

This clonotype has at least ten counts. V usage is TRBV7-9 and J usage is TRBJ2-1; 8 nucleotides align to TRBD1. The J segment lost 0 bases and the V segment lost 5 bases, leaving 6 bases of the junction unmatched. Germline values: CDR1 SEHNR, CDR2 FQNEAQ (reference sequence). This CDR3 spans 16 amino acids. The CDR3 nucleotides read TGTGCCAGCAGCCCAAGGGACAGGAGCTCCTACAATGAGCAGTTCTTC. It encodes CASSPRDRSSYNEQFF.

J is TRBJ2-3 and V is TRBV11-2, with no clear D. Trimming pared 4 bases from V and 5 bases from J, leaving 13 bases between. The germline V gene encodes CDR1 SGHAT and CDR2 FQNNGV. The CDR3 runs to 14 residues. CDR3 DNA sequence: TGTGCCAGCAGCTCCCGGGCCTCCAGAGATACGCAGTATTTT. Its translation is CASSSRASRDTQYF.

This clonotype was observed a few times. CDR3 in DNA: TGTGCCATCAGGAGAGAAATGCACCCCTACGAGCAGTACGTC. Translated, it gives CAIRREMHPYEQYV. The V gene is TRBV10-3, the J gene TRBJ2-7; D remains ambiguous. This CDR3 spans 14 amino acids. V was cut by 6 bases and J by 2 bases, with 14 bases left in between. CDR1 and CDR2 (germline): ENHRY, SYGVKD.

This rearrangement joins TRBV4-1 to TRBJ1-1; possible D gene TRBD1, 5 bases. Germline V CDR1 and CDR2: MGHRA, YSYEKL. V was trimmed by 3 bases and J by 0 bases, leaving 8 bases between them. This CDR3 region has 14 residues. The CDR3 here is CASSHSQVNTEAFF. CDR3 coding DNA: TGCGCCAGCAGCCATTCACAGGTGAACACTGAAGCTTTCTTT.

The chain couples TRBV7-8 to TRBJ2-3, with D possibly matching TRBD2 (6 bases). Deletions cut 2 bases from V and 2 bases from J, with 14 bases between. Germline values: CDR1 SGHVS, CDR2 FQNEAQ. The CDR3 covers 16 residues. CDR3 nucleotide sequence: TGTGCCAGCAGCTTAAGGAGGGGCCTGAACACAGATACGCAGTATTTT. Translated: CASSLRRGLNTDTQYF.

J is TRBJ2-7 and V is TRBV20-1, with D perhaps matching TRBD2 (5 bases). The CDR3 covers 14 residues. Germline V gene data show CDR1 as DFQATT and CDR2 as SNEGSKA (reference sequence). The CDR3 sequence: CSPTLGVMDHEQYV. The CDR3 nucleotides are TGCAGCCCAACTTTGGGAGTGATGGATCACGAGCAGTACGTC.

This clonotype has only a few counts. CDR3 coding DNA: TGCAGCGTGGACGTGGGAACAGGTCCCTCATATGGCTACACCTTC. Translated: CSVDVGTGPSYGYTF. This sequence joins TRBV29-1 and TRBJ1-2, with a possible D match to TRBD1 (5 bases). The CDR3 has 15 amino acids. Germline CDR1 reads SQVTM; CDR2 reads ANQGSEA. The ends were cut back, 6 bases at V and 5 bases at J, with 22 bases in the middle.

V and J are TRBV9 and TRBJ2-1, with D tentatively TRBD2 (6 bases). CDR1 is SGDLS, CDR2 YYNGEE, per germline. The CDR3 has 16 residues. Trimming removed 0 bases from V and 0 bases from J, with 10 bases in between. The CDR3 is CASSVVGGSSYNEQFF. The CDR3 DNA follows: TGTGCCAGCAGCGTAGTTGGGGGGAGCTCCTACAATGAGCAGTTCTTC.

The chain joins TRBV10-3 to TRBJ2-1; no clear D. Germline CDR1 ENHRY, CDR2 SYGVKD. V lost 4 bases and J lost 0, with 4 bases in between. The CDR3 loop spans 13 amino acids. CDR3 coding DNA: TGTGCCATCAGTGCCTACTCCTACAATGAGCAGTTCTTC. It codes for CAISAYSYNEQFF.

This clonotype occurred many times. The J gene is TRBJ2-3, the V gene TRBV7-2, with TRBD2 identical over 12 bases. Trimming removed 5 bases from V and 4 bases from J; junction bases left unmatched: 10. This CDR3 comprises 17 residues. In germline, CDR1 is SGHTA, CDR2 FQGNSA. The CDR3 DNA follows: TGTGCCAGCAGCCCCATCTCGAGGACTAGCGGGGCAGATACGCAGTATTTT. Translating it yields CASSPISRTSGADTQYF.

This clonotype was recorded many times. CDR3 residues: CASSQYDRGDQPQHF. CDR3 DNA: TGTGCCAGCAGCCAATATGACAGAGGAGATCAGCCCCAGCATTTT. This chain uses TRBV7-2 with TRBJ1-5; possibly TRBD1 for D (5 bases). Germline CDR1 is SGHTA and CDR2 is FQGNSA. Trimming pared 5 bases from V and 5 bases from J, leaving 16 bases between. The CDR3 spans 15 residues.

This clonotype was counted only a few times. For the CDR3, the DNA is TGTGCCAGCAGTTTTCTAGCGGAAGTGGTGGAGACCCAGTACTTC. Its protein product is CASSFLAEVVETQYF. V gene TRBV6-5 combines with J gene TRBJ2-5; 7 bases are shared with TRBD2. The CDR3 is 15 residues long. The germline gives CDR1 MNHEY, CDR2 SVGAGI. J was trimmed by 5 bases and V by 4 bases; bases with no gene match: 10.

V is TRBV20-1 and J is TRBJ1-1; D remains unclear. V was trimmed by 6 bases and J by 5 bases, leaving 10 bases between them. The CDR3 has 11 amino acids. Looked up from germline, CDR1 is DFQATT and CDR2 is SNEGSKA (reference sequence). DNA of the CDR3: TGCAGTGCCAAAACTGGGACTGAAGCTTTCTTT. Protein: CSAKTGTEAFF.

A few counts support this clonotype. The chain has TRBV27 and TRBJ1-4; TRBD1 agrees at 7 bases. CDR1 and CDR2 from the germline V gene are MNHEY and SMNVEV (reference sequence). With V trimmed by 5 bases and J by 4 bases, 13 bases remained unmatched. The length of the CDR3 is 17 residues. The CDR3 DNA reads TGTGCCAGCAGTCCGGGGGACAGCTCAGGGATTAATGAAAAACTGTTTTTT. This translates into CASSPGDSSGINEKLFF.

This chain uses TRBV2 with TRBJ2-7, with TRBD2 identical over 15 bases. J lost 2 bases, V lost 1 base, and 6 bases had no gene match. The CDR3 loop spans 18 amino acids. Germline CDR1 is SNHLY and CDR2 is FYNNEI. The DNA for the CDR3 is TGTGCCAGCAGTGAAGACGGACTAGCGGGGGGGCCGACCTACGAGCAGTACTTC. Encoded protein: CASSEDGLAGGPTYEQYF.

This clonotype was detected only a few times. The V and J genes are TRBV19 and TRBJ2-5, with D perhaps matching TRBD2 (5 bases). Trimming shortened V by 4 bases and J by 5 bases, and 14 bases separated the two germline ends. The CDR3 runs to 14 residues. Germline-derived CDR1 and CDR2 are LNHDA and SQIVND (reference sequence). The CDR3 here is CASSTGVVRETQYF. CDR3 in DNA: TGTGCCAGTAGTACCGGGGTCGTCCGGGAGACCCAGTACTTC.

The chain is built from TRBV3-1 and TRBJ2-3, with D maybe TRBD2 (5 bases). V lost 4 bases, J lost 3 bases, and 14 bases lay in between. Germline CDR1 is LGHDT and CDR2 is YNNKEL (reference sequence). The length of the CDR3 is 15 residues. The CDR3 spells CASSLGEWETDTQYF. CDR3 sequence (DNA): TGTGCCAGCAGCCTTGGGGAGTGGGAAACAGATACGCAGTATTTT.

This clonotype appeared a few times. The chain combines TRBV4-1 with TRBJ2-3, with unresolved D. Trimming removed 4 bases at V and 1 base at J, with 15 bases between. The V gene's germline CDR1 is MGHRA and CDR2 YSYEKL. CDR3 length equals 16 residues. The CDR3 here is CASSPAFRFGTDTQYF. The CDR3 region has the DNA TGCGCCAGCAGCCCCGCGTTCCGCTTTGGCACAGATACGCAGTATTTT.

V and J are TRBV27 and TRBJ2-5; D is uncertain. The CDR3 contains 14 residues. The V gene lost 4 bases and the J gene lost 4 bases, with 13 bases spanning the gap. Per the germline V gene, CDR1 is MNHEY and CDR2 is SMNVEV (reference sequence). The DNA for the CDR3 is TGTGCCAGCAGTTCCTCCAAGGGCAGAGAGACCCAGTACTTC. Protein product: CASSSSKGRETQYF.

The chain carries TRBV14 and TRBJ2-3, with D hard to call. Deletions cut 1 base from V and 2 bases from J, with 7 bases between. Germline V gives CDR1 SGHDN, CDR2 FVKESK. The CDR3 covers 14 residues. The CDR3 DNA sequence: TGTGCCAGCAGCCAAGGACGGTACACAGATACGCAGTATTTT. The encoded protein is CASSQGRYTDTQYF. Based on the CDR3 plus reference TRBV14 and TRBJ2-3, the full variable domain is EAGVTQFPSHSVIEKGQTVTLRCDPISGHDNLYWYRRVMGKEIKFLLHFVKESKQDESGMPNNRFLAERTGGTYSTLKVQPAELEDSGVYFCASSQGRYTDTQYFGPGTRLTVL.

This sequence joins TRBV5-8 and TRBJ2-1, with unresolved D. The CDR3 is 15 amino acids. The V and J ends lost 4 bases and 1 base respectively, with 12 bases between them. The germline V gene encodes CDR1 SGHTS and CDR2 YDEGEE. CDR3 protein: CASSPGSLSYNEQFF. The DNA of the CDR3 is TGTGCCAGCAGCCCCGGGTCCCTTTCCTACAATGAGCAGTTCTTC.

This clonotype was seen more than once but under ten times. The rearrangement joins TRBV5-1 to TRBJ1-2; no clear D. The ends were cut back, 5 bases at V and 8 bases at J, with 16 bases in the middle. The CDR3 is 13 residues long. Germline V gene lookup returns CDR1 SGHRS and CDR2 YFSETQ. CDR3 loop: CASSGVPIKGYTF. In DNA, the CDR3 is TGCGCCAGCAGTGGGGTCCCGATTAAGGGCTACACCTTC.

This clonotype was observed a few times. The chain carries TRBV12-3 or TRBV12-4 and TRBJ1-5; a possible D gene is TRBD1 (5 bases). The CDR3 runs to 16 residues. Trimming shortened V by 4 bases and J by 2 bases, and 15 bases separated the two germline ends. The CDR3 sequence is CASSSSGVSGNQPQHF. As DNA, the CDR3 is TGTGCCAGCAGTTCCTCGGGGGTTTCAGGCAATCAGCCCCAGCATTTT.